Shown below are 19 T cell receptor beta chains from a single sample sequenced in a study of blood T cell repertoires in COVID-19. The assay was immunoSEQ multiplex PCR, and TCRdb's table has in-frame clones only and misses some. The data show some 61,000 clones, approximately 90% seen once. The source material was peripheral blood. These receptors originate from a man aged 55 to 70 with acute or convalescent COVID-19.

This chain's CDR3 is CAISATVNTEAFF. The DNA for the CDR3 is TGTGCCATCAGTGCAACGGTGAACACTGAAGCTTTCTTT. The rearrangement links TRBV10-3 to TRBJ1-1, with unresolved D. The CDR3 runs 13 residues. Trimming removed 4 bases from V and 0 bases from J, with 6 bases in between. Per the germline V gene, CDR1 is ENHRY and CDR2 is SYGVKD.

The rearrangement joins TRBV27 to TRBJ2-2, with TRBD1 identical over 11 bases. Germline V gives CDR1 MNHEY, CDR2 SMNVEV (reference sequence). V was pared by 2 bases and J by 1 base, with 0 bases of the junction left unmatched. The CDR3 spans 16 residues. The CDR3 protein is CASSLGTGGNTGELFF. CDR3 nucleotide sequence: TGTGCCAGCAGTTTAGGGACAGGGGGGAACACCGGGGAGCTGTTTTTT.

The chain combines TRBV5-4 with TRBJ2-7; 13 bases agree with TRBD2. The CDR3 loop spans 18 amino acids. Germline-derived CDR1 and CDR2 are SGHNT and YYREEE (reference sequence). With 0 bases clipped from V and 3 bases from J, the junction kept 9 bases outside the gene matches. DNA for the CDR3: TGTGCCAGCAGCTTGGCCTCATTCCGACTAGCGGGGGGCTACGAGCAGTACTTC. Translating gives CASSLASFRLAGGYEQYF.

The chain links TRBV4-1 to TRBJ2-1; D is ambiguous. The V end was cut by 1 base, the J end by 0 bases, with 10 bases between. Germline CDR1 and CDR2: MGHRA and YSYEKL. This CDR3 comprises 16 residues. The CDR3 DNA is TGCGCCAGCAGCCAAGTCGACATTCTCTCCTACAATGAGCAGTTCTTC. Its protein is CASSQVDILSYNEQFF.

The CDR3 sequence: CASSPPIGGDENIQYF. CDR3 DNA sequence: TGTGCCAGCAGCCCTCCCATAGGGGGGGATGAAAACATTCAGTACTTC. The chain recombines TRBV3-1 (or the pseudogene TRBV3-2) with TRBJ2-4, with D possibly matching TRBD2 (7 bases). CDR3 size: 16 residues. Germline lookup yields CDR1 LGHDT and CDR2 YNNKEL (reference sequence). V was pared by 4 bases and J by 5 bases, with 18 bases between.

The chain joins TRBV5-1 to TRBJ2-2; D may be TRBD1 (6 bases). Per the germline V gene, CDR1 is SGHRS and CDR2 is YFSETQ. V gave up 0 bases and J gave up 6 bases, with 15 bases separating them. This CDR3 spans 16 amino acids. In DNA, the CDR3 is TGCGCCAGCAGCTTGGATCCAGGGGTTGGCTCCGGGGAGCTGTTTTTT. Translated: CASSLDPGVGSGELFF.

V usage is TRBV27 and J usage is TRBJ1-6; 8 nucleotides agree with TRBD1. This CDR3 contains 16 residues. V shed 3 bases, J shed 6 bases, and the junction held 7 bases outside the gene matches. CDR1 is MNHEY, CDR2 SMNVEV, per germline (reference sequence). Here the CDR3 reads CASSFQGAPVNSPLHF. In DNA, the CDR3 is TGTGCCAGCAGTTTCCAGGGGGCTCCTGTTAATTCACCCCTCCACTTT.

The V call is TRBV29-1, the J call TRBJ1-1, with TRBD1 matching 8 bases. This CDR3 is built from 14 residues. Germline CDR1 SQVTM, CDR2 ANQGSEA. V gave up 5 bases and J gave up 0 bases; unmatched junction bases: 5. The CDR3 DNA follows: TGCAGCGTTAAGAACAGGGGGATGAACACTGAAGCTTTCTTT. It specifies CSVKNRGMNTEAFF.

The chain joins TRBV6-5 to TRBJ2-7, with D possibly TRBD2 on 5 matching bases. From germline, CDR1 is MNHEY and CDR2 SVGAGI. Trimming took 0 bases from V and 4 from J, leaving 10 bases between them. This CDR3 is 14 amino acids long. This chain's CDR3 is CASSYSIEGYEQYF. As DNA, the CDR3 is TGTGCCAGCAGTTACTCGATCGAGGGTTACGAGCAGTACTTC.

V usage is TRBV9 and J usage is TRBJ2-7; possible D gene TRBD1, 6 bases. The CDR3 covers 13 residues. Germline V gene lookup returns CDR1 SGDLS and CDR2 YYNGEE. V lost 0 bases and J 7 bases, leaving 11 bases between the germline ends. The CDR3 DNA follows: TGTGCCAGCAGCGTAGCGACAGGAGGAGAGCAGTACTTC. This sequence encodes CASSVATGGEQYF.

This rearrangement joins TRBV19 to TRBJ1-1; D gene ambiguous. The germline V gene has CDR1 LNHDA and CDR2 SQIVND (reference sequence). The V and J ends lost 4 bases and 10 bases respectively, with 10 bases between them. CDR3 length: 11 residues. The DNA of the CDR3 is TGTGCCAGTAGTACAGGCGAGGGAGCTTTCTTT. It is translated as CASSTGEGAFF.

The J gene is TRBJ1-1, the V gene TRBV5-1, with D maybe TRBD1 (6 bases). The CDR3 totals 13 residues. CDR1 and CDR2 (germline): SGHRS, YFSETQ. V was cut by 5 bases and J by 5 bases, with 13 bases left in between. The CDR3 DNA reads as TGCGCCAGCAGTTCACAGGGTGTGACTGAAGCTTTCTTT. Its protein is CASSSQGVTEAFF.

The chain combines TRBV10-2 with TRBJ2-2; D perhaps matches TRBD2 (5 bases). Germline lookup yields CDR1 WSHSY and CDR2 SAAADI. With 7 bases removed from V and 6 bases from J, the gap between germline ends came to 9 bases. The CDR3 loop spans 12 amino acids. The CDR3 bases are TGCGCCAGCACCCTAGCCTCCGGGGAGCTGTTTTTT. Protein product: CASTLASGELFF.

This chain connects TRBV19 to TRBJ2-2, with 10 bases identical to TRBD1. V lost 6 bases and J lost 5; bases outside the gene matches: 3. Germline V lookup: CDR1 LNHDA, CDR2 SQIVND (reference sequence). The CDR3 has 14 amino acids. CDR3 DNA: TGTGCCAGTAGCGACAGGGGGCCGACCGGGGAGCTGTTTTTT. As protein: CASSDRGPTGELFF.

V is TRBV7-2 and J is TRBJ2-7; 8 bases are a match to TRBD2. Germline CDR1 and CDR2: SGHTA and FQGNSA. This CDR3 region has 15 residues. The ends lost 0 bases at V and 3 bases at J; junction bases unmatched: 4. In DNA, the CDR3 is TGTGCCAGCAGCTTAGCGGTTAGCGGGGACTACGAGCAGTACTTC. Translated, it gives CASSLAVSGDYEQYF.

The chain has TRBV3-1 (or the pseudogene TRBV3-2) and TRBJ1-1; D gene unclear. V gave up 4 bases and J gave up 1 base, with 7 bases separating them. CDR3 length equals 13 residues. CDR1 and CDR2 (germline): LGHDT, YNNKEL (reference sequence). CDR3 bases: TGTGCCAGCAGCCTTCAGGAGAACACTGAAGCTTTCTTT. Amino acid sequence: CASSLQENTEAFF.

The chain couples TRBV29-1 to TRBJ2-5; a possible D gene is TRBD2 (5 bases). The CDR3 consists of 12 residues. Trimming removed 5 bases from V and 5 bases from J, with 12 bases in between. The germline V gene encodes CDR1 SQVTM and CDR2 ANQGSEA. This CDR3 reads CSVNEGGETQYF. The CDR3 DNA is TGCAGCGTTAATGAGGGTGGGGAGACCCAGTACTTC.

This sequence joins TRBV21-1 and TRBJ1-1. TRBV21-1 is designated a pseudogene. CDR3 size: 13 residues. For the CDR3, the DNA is TGTGCCAGCAGCAAACAAAGAGACACTGAAGCTTTCTTT. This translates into CASSKQRDTEAFF.

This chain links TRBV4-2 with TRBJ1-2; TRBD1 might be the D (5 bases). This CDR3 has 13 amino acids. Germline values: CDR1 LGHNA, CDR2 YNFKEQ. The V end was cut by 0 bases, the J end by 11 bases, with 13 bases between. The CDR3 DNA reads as TGTGCCAGCAGCCAAGATCTGGGGGGGGTATACACCTTC. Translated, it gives CASSQDLGGVYTF.